This T cell receptor beta chain was retrieved from a study of regulatory T cells in long-lasting Graves disease. CDR3-region Arm-PCR and iRepertoire HTBI primers produced the TCR beta libraries. TCRdb recomputed calls from the multiplex PCR reads with MiXCR, one row per CDR3 protein. This table holds about 380,000 distinct CDR3 sequences, roughly 15% found once. Time point specified: newly diagnosed GD, antithyroid drugs for less than 3 months. After RNA was extracted from PBMCs, the TCR library was made from it. The source of the patients was an endocrinology department in Xi'an, China. There are 15 residues in the CDR3. With 6 bases clipped from V and 8 bases from J, the junction kept 7 bases outside the gene matches. Germline V CDR1 and CDR2: MNHEY, SVGEGT. A word on this clonotype: Its antigen is undetermined.

Study results and limitations: Reduced TCR diversity was observed in persistent Graves' patients versus newly diagnosed patients. Whereas new patients shared 1,000 or so public clonotypes, persistent patients shared more, at 2,500 to 3,500. Favored usage of TRBV28, TRBJ1-2 and TRBJ2-5 was recorded in persistent disease.

The specimen comprised peripheral blood mononuclear cells (PBMCs), sampled at new diagnosis, from a patient treated with antithyroid drugs. The sequence derives from a female donor with Graves disease. The chain employs TRBV6-2 or TRBV6-3 and TRBJ1-4, with 12 positions matching TRBD1. As DNA, the CDR3 is TGTGCCAGCAGGGGAACCGGGACAGGGGGCGAAAAACTGTTTTTT. This gives the protein CASRGTGTGGEKLFF.